This passage covers 9 T cell receptor beta chains from one sample sequenced in a study of T cell repertoires in cytomegalovirus infection. MiXCR, applied by TCRdb to the reads, yields one record per CDR3 protein. The table includes 200,000 to 250,000 distinct CDR3 sequences, approximately 38% detected once. Their target antigens are unknown. Sequencing used CD8+ T cells from cultured PBMCs, obtained from culture after CMV antigen stimulation. These receptors were taken from a human donor in good health (CMV status not recorded). Some clones in this sample may be carry-over from other donors' samples.

The chain couples TRBV27 to TRBJ2-7; maybe TRBD2 (6 bases). The CDR3 length is 14 residues. CDR1 is MNHEY, CDR2 SMNVEV, per germline (reference sequence). The V and J ends lost 3 bases and 1 base respectively, with 10 bases between them. The CDR3 nucleotides are TGTGCCAGCAGTTTCACCGGGGGTTCCTACGAGCAGTACTTC. It yields the protein CASSFTGGSYEQYF.

In its sample, this clonotype was seen a few times. This chain uses TRBV27 with TRBJ1-1; the match to TRBD1 covers 8 bases. The V segment lost 6 bases and the J segment 2 bases; nucleotides outside the gene matches: 14. The CDR3 loop spans 17 amino acids. Germline V gene sequence: CDR1 MNHEY, CDR2 SMNVEV (reference sequence). The CDR3 region is CASRGRTGLGVNTEAFF. The CDR3 DNA is TGTGCCAGCAGGGGCAGGACAGGGTTGGGCGTTAACACTGAAGCTTTCTTT.

In its sample, this clonotype was seen a few times. This chain connects TRBV7-9 to TRBJ1-1; no definite D call. Germline-derived CDR1 and CDR2 are SEHNR and FQNEAQ (reference sequence). The CDR3 is 15 amino acids. The V and J ends lost 1 base and 0 bases respectively, with 9 bases between them. CDR3 nucleotide sequence: TGTGCCAGCAGCTTAGTAGAGGGCCTGAACACTGAAGCTTTCTTT. Translation gives CASSLVEGLNTEAFF.

This clonotype was seen a single time. A junction end diverges from the germline sequence, so it may reflect a read error. V usage is TRBV4-1 and J usage is TRBJ2-7; 8 bases line up with TRBD2. The CDR3 runs to 16 residues. The V gene's germline CDR1 is MGHRA and CDR2 YSYEKL. DNA for the CDR3: TGTGCCAGCAGCCTACCGGGGGGGGCGGAATCCCACGAGCAGTACTTC. Residues: CASSLPGGAESHEQYF.

The rearrangement joins TRBV28 to TRBJ1-6; tentative D call: TRBD1 (5 bases). The CDR3 runs 16 residues. Germline V CDR1 and CDR2: MDHEN, SYDVKM. V lost 4 bases and J lost 7, with 17 bases in between. CDR3 sequence: CASSYKPRVVNSPLHF. DNA of the CDR3: TGTGCCAGCAGTTATAAGCCCAGGGTTGTGAATTCACCCCTCCACTTT.

This clonotype was recorded a few times. The rearrangement joins TRBV7-3 to TRBJ2-1; 9 bases align to TRBD2. The CDR3 sequence is 15 residues long. Unmatched junction bases numbered 7, after V lost 1 base and J lost 9 bases. Germline loops: CDR1 SGHTA, CDR2 FQGTGA. This CDR3 is CASSLRPSGKREQFF. The CDR3 region has the DNA TGTGCCAGCAGCTTAAGACCTAGCGGGAAACGTGAGCAGTTCTTC.

V gene TRBV27 combines with J gene TRBJ1-5; a possible D gene is TRBD1 (6 bases). Germline-derived CDR1 and CDR2 are MNHEY and SMNVEV (reference sequence). The CDR3 extends over 16 amino acids. Between the trimmed V and J ends, which lost 6 bases and 2 bases, there was a span of 17 bases. Written as DNA, the CDR3 is TGTGCCAGCAGCCCTATTGGGGGGGCGCGCAATCAGCCCCAGCATTTT. Protein: CASSPIGGARNQPQHF.

This chain joins TRBV4-1 and TRBJ2-2; 12 bases fit TRBD1. The CDR3 is made up of 19 amino acids. CDR1 is MGHRA, CDR2 YSYEKL, per germline. V was clipped by 0 bases and J by 2 bases; unmatched bases: 7. CDR3 in DNA: TGCGCCAGCAGCCAAGATAGGTTTGGGACAGGGGGCAACACCGGGGAGCTGTTTTTT. Protein: CASSQDRFGTGGNTGELFF.

This chain links TRBV7-2 with TRBJ2-7, with 7 bases aligning to TRBD1. V was clipped by 5 bases and J by 0 bases; unmatched bases: 7. Germline V gene lookup returns CDR1 SGHTA and CDR2 FQGNSA. The length of the CDR3 is 15 residues. The CDR3 nucleotides are TGTGCCAGCAGCCCGACAGGGTCCCCCTCCTACGAGCAGTACTTC. Translating it yields CASSPTGSPSYEQYF.